This T cell receptor (beta chain) was captured by sequencing in a study of blood T cell repertoires in COVID-19. Measured with immunoSEQ multiplex PCR; TCRdb has only the in-frame clones, and not every one. The data hold roughly 190,000 clones, with about nine tenths observed a single time. Material for sequencing was peripheral blood. This clonotype was sampled from a woman in her fifties or sixties with COVID-19, enrolled during active disease.

The CDR3 sequence is CASSRDRMNTEAFF. The CDR3 bases are TGCGCCAGCAGCAGGGACAGGATGAACACTGAAGCTTTCTTT. J is TRBJ1-1 and V is TRBV5-1; 8 bases are a match to TRBD1. Germline CDR1 is SGHRS and CDR2 is YFSETQ. CDR3 length: 14 residues. J was trimmed by 0 bases and V by 4 bases; bases with no gene match: 2.